A selection of T cell receptor beta chains follows, all from one sample in a study of OX40 agonist ivuxolimab in advanced cancers. The assay was immunoSEQ multiplex PCR, and TCRdb's table has in-frame clones only and misses some. The table shows 40,000 to 45,000 clones, with 75% to 90% occurring only once. The specimen comprised CD4+ or CD8+ T cells sorted from blood, sampled in a trial of the OX40 agonist ivuxolimab. The source of these receptors is an adult with an advanced solid tumor such as melanoma, head and neck, liver or kidney cancer. Both conserved end residues are trimmed from each CDR3.

TRBJ2-7 TRBV2 ASPSGSSSYEQY
TRBJ2-1 TRBV5-1 ASSPMTSGSSYNEQF
TRBJ2-7 TRBV13 ASSRNYEQY
TRBJ2-7 TRBV6-5 ASSYGVTYEQY
TRBJ2-4 TRBV21-1 ASSPSGGGKNIQY
TRBJ2-1 TRBV10-1 ASSDSTWGRGNEQF
TRBJ1-5 TRBV18 ASSPGDSNQPQH
TRBJ2-7 TRBV18 ASSPSSGIHSYEQY
TRBJ2-2 TRBV29-1 SVEEGRQVTGELF
TRBJ1-1 TRBV19 ASSSGYTEAF
TRBJ1-2 TRBV27 ASSLLTSSWDGYT
TRBJ2-7 TRBV5-4 ASSRDRGKAEQY
TRBJ2-7 TRBV5-6 ASSLTVYEQY
TRBJ2-1 TRBV6-4 AAAAQGSNEQF
TRBJ2-1 TRBV6-6 ASSYSGNEQF
TRBJ1-3 TRBV29-1 SVESGVRVGTIY
TRBJ2-1 TRBV7-3 ASSATGLAGLNEQF
TRBJ2-4 TRBV23-1 ASSQSPGQGAGKNIQY
TRBJ2-2 TRBV9 ASSPITSRGTGELF
TRBJ1-1 TRBV30 AWSKGQLNTEAF
TRBJ2-3 TRBV9 ASSPRGLAGSPTDTQY
TRBJ2-7 TRBV5-1 ASRGGGLAGLEQY
TRBJ2-1 TRBV6-5 ASSWTSASSNEQF
TRBJ2-4 TRBV15 ATSVTSGLVGNIQY
TRBJ2-7 TRBV6-6 ASRYRGDGGEQY
TRBJ2-2 TRBV6-6 ASSRTGQSNTGELF
TRBJ2-5 TRBV15 ATSRDLTGGGQETQY
TRBJ2-3 TRBV7-2 ASSTRTSGIMDTQY
TRBJ2-3 TRBV15 ATSASQGSTDTQY
TRBJ2-7 TRBV7-9 ASSLAHAARGPNEQY
TRBJ1-3 TRBV28 ASTQGSGVSGNTIY
TRBJ2-7 TRBV27 ASSLGTGPYEQY
TRBJ2-3 TRBV11-2 ASSLNWVGTDTQY
TRBJ1-1 TRBV29-1 SGTGTEAF
TRBJ2-1 TRBV28 ASTHPGQGANEQF
TRBJ1-5 TRBV7-2 ASSFGGSSNQPQH
TRBJ2-3 TRBV7-2 ASSLWGTSDTQY
TRBJ2-3 TRBV2 ASMRRESTDTQY
TRBJ2-5 TRBV18 ASSPTGEERTQY
TRBJ2-7 TRBV2 ASNSGTGNSHEQY
TRBJ1-1 TRBV7-2 ASSLGYGGRTEAF
TRBJ2-3 TRBV7-2 ASSLRGTSGRDTQY
- TRBV6-1 ATSIGTAYEQY
TRBJ2-1 TRBV27 ASSRTGTYNEQF
TRBJ2-5 TRBV15 ATSRGPTVGVAGETQY
TRBJ1-1 TRBV5-1 ASSSTPGATEAF
TRBJ1-2 TRBV19 ASTDRLQRRGHYGYT
TRBJ2-7 TRBV11-1 ASSFGWEQY
TRBJ1-1 TRBV14 ASSPSGQGASTEAF
TRBJ1-2 TRBV11-2 ASSPGTANYGYT
TRBJ2-1 TRBV20-1 SASDGTEQF
TRBJ2-7 TRBV5-1 ASSKGLAGAIEQY
TRBJ1-1 TRBV27 ASSTRRSLLPTEAF